This TCR beta chain was sequenced in a study of human T cells and chemical hapten exposure. Study context: Small differences in pooled library volume mainly drove the variation in TCR yields per sample.

This clonotype was picked up a small number of times. One end of the junction varies from germline; a read error may be responsible. The CDR3 has 15 amino acids. CDR1 and CDR2 from the germline V gene are SSHAT and FNYEAQ (reference sequence). From whole blood left unfractionated, total RNA was extracted. The library labeled individual cDNA molecules by adding unique molecular identifiers to them. From the 5' RACE reads, TCRdb called clonotypes with MiXCR, one entry per CDR3 protein. The sample consists of 100,000 to 120,000 distinct CDR3 sequences, 15% to 20% of them appearing once. The J gene is TRBJ2-3, the V gene TRBV7-7; D is perhaps TRBD2 (6 bases). The receptor's source is a human donor in good health. Here the CDR3 reads CASSSTGRNGDTQYF. The DNA of the CDR3 is TGTGCTAGCAGCTCGACCGGGAGAAATGGAGATACGCAGTATTTT.